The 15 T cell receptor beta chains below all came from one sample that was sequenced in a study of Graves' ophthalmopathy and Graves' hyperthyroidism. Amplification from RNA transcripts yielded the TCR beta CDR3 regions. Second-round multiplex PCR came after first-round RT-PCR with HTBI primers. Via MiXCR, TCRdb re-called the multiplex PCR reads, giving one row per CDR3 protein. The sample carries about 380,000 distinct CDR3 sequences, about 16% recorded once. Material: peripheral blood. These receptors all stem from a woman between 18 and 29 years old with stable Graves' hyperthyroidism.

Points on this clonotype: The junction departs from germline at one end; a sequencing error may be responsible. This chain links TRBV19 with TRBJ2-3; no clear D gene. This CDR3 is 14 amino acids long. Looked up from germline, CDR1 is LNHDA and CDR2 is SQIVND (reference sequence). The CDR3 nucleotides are TGTTCCAGTAGTACCCTGACTAGCACAGATACGCAGTATTTT. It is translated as CSSSTLTSTDTQYF.

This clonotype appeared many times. The CDR3 spells CSARDSASGGQETQYF. For the CDR3, the DNA is TGCAGTGCTAGAGATTCGGCTAGCGGGGGCCAAGAGACCCAGTACTTC. The chain links TRBV20-1 to TRBJ2-5; 10 bases agree with TRBD2. CDR3 length: 16 amino acids. CDR1 is DFQATT and CDR2 is SNEGSKA in the germline V gene (reference sequence). Trimming at V came to 0 bases and at J to 1 base, leaving 5 bases not matched to a gene.

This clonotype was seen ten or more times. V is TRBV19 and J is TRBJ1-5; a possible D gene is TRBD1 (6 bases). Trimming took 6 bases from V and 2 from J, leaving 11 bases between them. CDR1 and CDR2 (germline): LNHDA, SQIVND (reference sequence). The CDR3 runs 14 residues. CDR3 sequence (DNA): TGTGCCAGTAGGCGCAGGGGTGGCAATCAGCCCCAGCATTTT. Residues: CASRRRGGNQPQHF.

The DNA of the CDR3 is TGTGCCACCAGCAGAGCCGCCGGGGGCCTTCTTAGCACAGATACGCAGTATTTT. Translation gives CATSRAAGGLLSTDTQYF. The chain employs TRBV15 and TRBJ2-3, with D perhaps given as TRBD1 or TRBD2 (6 bases each). Germline V gene sequence: CDR1 LNHNV, CDR2 YYDKDF (reference sequence). The length of the CDR3 is 18 residues. V lost 1 base, J lost 0 bases, and 17 bases lay in between.

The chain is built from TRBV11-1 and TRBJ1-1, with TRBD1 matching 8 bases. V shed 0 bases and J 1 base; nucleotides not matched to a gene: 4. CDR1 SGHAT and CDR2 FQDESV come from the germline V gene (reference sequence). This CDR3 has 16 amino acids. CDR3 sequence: CASSLARTGWNTEAFF. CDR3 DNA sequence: TGTGCCAGCAGCTTAGCGCGGACAGGGTGGAACACTGAAGCTTTCTTT.

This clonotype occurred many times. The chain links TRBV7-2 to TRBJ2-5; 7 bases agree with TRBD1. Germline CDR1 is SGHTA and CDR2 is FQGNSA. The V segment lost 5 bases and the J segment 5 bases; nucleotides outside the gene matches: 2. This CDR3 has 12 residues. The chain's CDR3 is CASSTDRETQYF. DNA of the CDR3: TGTGCCAGCAGCACGGACAGGGAGACCCAGTACTTC.

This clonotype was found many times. The CDR3 loop reads CASSWGGNNQPQHF. In nucleotides, the CDR3 is TGTGCCAGCAGCTGGGGGGGGAACAATCAGCCCCAGCATTTT. The rearrangement uses TRBV12-3 or TRBV12-4 and TRBJ1-5, with a weak D call TRBD1 (5 bases). Trimming took 6 bases from V and 3 from J, leaving 12 bases between them. The CDR3 loop spans 14 amino acids.

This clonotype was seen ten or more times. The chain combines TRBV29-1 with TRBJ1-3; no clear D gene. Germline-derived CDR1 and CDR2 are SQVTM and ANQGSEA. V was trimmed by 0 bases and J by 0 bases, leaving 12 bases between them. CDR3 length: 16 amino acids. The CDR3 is CSVEDVRQNSGNTIYF. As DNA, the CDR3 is TGCAGCGTTGAAGATGTCAGGCAGAACTCTGGAAACACCATATATTTT.

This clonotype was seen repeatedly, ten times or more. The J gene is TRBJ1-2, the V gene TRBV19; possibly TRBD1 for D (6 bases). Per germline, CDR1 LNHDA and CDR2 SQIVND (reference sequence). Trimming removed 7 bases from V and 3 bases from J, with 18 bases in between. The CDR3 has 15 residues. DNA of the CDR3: TGTGCCAGTATTCAGTCCTGGGGGGCGGACTATGGCTACACCTTC. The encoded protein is CASIQSWGADYGYTF.

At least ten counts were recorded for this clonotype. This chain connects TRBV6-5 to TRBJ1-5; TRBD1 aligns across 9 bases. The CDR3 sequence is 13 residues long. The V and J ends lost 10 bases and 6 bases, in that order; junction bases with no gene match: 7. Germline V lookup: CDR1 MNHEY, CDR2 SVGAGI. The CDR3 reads CATTGGGGQPQHF. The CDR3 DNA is TGTGCCACGACAGGGGGGGGTGGTCAGCCCCAGCATTTT.

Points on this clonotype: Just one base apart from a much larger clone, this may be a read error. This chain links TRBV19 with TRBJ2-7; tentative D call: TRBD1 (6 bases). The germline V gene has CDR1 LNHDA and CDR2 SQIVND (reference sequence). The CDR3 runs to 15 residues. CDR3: CAISTINRESYEQYF. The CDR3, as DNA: TGTGCCATTAGTACTATTAACAGGGAATCCTACGAGCAGTACTTC.

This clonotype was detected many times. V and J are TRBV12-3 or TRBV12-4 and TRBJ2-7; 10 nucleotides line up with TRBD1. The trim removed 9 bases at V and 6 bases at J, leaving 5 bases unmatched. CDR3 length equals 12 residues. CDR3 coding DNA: TGTGCCAGTCGGACAGGGGGGAGCGAGCAGTACTTC. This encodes CASRTGGSEQYF.

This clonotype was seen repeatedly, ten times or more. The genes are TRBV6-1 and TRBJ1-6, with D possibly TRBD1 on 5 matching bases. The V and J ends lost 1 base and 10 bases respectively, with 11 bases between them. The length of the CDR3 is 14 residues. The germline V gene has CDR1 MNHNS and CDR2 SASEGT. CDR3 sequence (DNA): TGTGCCAGCAGTGAAGTAGGGGCCAGGTCACCCCTCCACTTT. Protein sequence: CASSEVGARSPLHF.

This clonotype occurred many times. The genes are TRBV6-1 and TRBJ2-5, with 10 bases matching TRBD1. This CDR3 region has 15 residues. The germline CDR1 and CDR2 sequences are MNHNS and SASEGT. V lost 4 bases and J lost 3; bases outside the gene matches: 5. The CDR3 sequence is CASSGQGAGEETQYF. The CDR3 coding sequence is TGTGCCAGCAGTGGACAGGGGGCGGGAGAAGAGACCCAGTACTTC.

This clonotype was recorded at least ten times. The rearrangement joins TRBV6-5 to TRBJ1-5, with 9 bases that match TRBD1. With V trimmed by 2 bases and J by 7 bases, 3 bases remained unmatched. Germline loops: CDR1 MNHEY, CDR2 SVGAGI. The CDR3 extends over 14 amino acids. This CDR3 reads CASSYTGGRQPQHF. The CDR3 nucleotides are TGTGCCAGCAGTTACACAGGGGGCCGGCAGCCCCAGCATTTT.